This entry lists 21 T cell receptor beta chains sequenced from one sample in a study of cytomegalovirus exposure and HLA in healthy donors. PCR employed 60 Vbeta and 13 Jbeta primers. The table came from immunoSEQ multiplex PCR; TCRdb's copy has only in-frame clones and leaves some out. The repertoire consists of under 130,000 clones, with 75% to 85% occurring once and the leading ten covering 10%. The specimen sequenced was PBMCs. The receptors were sampled from a woman younger than 35 in good health and CMV-seropositive.

The gene calls are TRBV5-4 and TRBJ2-1; 9 bases fit TRBD2. V shed 5 bases, J shed 5 bases, and the junction held 8 bases outside the gene matches. The CDR3 totals 15 residues. The V gene's germline CDR1 is SGHNT and CDR2 YYREEE (reference sequence). The CDR3 nucleotides read TGTGCCAGCAGACAGCAGCGGGGGGTGAACAATGAGCAGTTCTTC. It translates to CASRQQRGVNNEQFF.

The chain employs TRBV5-4 and TRBJ1-4; unclear D gene. The CDR3 covers 15 residues. Germline V lookup: CDR1 SGHNT, CDR2 YYREEE (reference sequence). Between the trimmed V and J ends, which lost 2 bases and 4 bases, there was a span of 12 bases. CDR3: CASSLGGTVNEKLFF. DNA for the CDR3: TGTGCCAGCAGCTTAGGCGGCACGGTTAATGAAAAACTGTTTTTT.

V usage is TRBV27 and J usage is TRBJ2-1; the D is unclear. The V and J ends lost 2 bases and 8 bases respectively, with 7 bases between them. In germline, CDR1 is MNHEY, CDR2 SMNVEV (reference sequence). The CDR3 is made up of 12 amino acids. The CDR3 reads CASSLIGYEQFF. CDR3 nucleotide sequence: TGTGCCAGCAGTTTAATCGGGTATGAGCAGTTCTTC.

In DNA form, the CDR3 reads TGTGCAAGTCGCCGACTCGCCCCAGGGGAGAGCGGGACGAACACCGGGGAGCTGTTTTTT. Translation: CASRRLAPGESGTNTGELFF. The J gene is TRBJ2-2, the V gene TRBV12-2; the DNA was not compared with TRBD2, the D call given in the table. TRBV12-2 is a listed pseudogene. This CDR3 is built from 20 residues.

The chain is built from TRBV7-9 and TRBJ2-5, with 7 bases that match TRBD1. The trim removed 8 bases at V and 0 bases at J, leaving 6 bases unmatched. From germline, CDR1 is SEHNR and CDR2 FQNEAQ (reference sequence). The CDR3 length is 14 residues. Written as DNA, the CDR3 is TGTGCCAGCGGTCAGGGACAGCACCAAGAGACCCAGTACTTC. Encoded protein: CASGQGQHQETQYF.

The chain links TRBV5-1 to TRBJ1-5; 9 positions match TRBD1. Germline trimming cut 7 bases from V and 2 bases from J; bases unmatched to any gene: 10. Looked up from germline, CDR1 is SGHRS and CDR2 is YFSETQ. The CDR3 runs 16 residues. CDR3 in DNA: TGCGCCAGCCCACGGGACAGGGAAGGTTGCAATCAGCCCCAGCATTTT. It yields the protein CASPRDREGCNQPQHF.

This rearrangement joins TRBV10-1 to TRBJ2-7; the D gene is possibly TRBD2 (6 bases). The germline V gene encodes CDR1 WNHNN and CDR2 SYGVQD (reference sequence). V dropped 11 bases and J dropped 2 bases, with 13 bases sitting between them. The CDR3 covers 12 residues. CDR3 amino acids: CARGTPPYEQYF. CDR3 in DNA: TGCGCCCGCGGGACCCCGCCCTACGAGCAGTACTTC.

V usage is TRBV2 and J usage is TRBJ2-2; 7 bases are shared with TRBD2. The CDR3 has 14 amino acids. The germline V gene has CDR1 SNHLY and CDR2 FYNNEI. The V segment lost 6 bases and the J segment 4 bases; nucleotides outside the gene matches: 5. CDR3 loop: CASRPLAGTGELFF. The CDR3 DNA follows: TGTGCCAGCAGGCCGTTAGCGGGCACCGGGGAGCTGTTTTTT.

The gene calls are TRBV15 and TRBJ1-5, with TRBD1 as a possible D gene (6 bases). Germline-derived CDR1 and CDR2 are LNHNV and YYDKDF (reference sequence). Trimming removed 1 base at V and 3 bases at J, with 10 bases between. This CDR3 has 15 amino acids. The CDR3 protein is CATSRGQGLNQPQHF. Here the CDR3 DNA reads TGTGCCACCAGCAGAGGCCAGGGGCTCAATCAGCCCCAGCATTTT.

The chain is built from TRBV27 and TRBJ2-7, with 7 bases lining up with TRBD1. The CDR3 has 16 residues. V gave up 3 bases and J gave up 4 bases; unmatched junction bases: 12. CDR1 is MNHEY and CDR2 is SMNVEV in the germline V gene (reference sequence). This CDR3 is CASSFSNRGGMYEQYF. In DNA form, the CDR3 reads TGTGCCAGCAGTTTTTCCAACAGGGGTGGAATGTACGAGCAGTACTTC.

J is TRBJ1-6 and V is TRBV27, with D perhaps matching TRBD1 (5 bases). Trimming pared 7 bases from V and 7 bases from J, leaving 14 bases between. Germline V gives CDR1 MNHEY, CDR2 SMNVEV (reference sequence). The CDR3 consists of 14 residues. The DNA of the CDR3 is TGTGCCAGCATCTCGGCAGGGAAAAATTCACCCCTCCACTTT. This encodes CASISAGKNSPLHF.

The gene calls are TRBV5-1 and TRBJ2-2; 8 bases map to TRBD1. Germline CDR1 is SGHRS and CDR2 is YFSETQ. The CDR3 extends over 15 amino acids. V was clipped by 4 bases and J by 4 bases; unmatched bases: 6. The CDR3 sequence is CASSATTGVTGELFF. CDR3 nucleotide sequence: TGCGCCAGCAGCGCGACGACAGGGGTCACCGGGGAGCTGTTTTTT.

The V call is TRBV5-6, the J call TRBJ2-7; 7 nucleotides line up with TRBD1. This CDR3 comprises 14 residues. Looked up from germline, CDR1 is SGHDT and CDR2 is YYEEEE. The V segment lost 5 bases and the J segment 2 bases; nucleotides outside the gene matches: 7. The CDR3 region is CASSRGQTAYEQYF. For the CDR3, the DNA is TGTGCCAGCAGTCGGGGACAGACAGCCTACGAGCAGTACTTC.

The V and J genes are TRBV4-1 and TRBJ1-1; no firm D call. The CDR3 has 18 residues. With 0 bases removed from V and 4 bases from J, the gap between germline ends came to 21 bases. The germline gives CDR1 MGHRA, CDR2 YSYEKL. The CDR3 region is CASSQDLGTVSGVTEAFF. The DNA for the CDR3 is TGCGCCAGCAGCCAAGATTTGGGTACAGTCTCTGGCGTCACTGAAGCTTTCTTT.

The V and J genes are TRBV7-6 and TRBJ2-7; 7 bases fit TRBD1. The length of the CDR3 is 14 residues. V gave up 5 bases and J gave up 3 bases; unmatched junction bases: 7. Germline assignment: CDR1 SGHVS and CDR2 FNYEAQ. The CDR3 spells CASSARTGVYEQYF. The CDR3 DNA follows: TGTGCCAGCAGCGCACGAACAGGGGTCTACGAGCAGTACTTC.

The CDR3 reads CASSLDASGRWGTQYF. The CDR3 bases are TGTGCCAGCAGCTTAGATGCTAGCGGGAGGTGGGGGACCCAGTACTTC. This rearrangement joins TRBV11-2 to TRBJ2-5; 11 bases are a match to TRBD2. The CDR3 consists of 16 residues. Trimming cost V 0 bases and J 7 bases; bases outside gene matches: 7. Per germline, CDR1 SGHAT and CDR2 FQNNGV. The full variable domain, with the rest looked up from reference TRBV11-2 and TRBJ2-5, is EAGVAQSPRYKIIEKRQSVAFWCNPISGHATLYWYQQILGQGPKLLIQFQNNGVVDDSQLPKDRFSAERLKGVDSTLKIQPAKLEDSAVYLCASSLDASGRWGTQYFGPGTRLLVL.

The rearrangement uses TRBV29-1 and TRBJ2-5; D gene uncertain. The end of the DNA is better explained by TRBJ2-7, so the J call may be wrong. This CDR3 has 14 residues. The germline V gene encodes CDR1 SQVTM and CDR2 ANQGSEA. Written as DNA, the CDR3 is TGCAGCGTTGTTTTGTTGGGCATTTCCTACGAGCAGTACTTC. Encoded protein: CSVVLLGISYEQYF.

This chain links TRBV7-9 with TRBJ2-2; 7 bases align to TRBD2. CDR1 and CDR2 from the germline V gene are SEHNR and FQNEAQ (reference sequence). The CDR3 sequence is 14 residues long. V lost 11 bases and J lost 3; bases outside the gene matches: 9. The CDR3 DNA reads as TGTGCCCCCGTGGCGGGGGATCACACCGGGGAGCTGTTTTTT. This codes for CAPVAGDHTGELFF.

The chain recombines TRBV28 with TRBJ1-5, with D hard to call. The CDR3 is made up of 15 amino acids. Trimming took 2 bases from V and 0 from J, leaving 8 bases between them. Germline lookup yields CDR1 MDHEN and CDR2 SYDVKM. This CDR3 is CASSLGLTSNQPQHF. CDR3 in DNA: TGTGCCAGCAGTTTAGGTCTAACTAGCAATCAGCCCCAGCATTTT.

The V and J genes are TRBV7-8 and TRBJ1-5, with 9 bases that match TRBD1. J lost 4 bases, V lost 1 base, and 11 bases had no gene match. The CDR3 consists of 18 residues. The germline gives CDR1 SGHVS, CDR2 FQNEAQ. The CDR3, as DNA: TGTGCCAGCAGCTTAGAGCGGGACAGGGCTTCTAAGAATCAGCCCCAGCATTTT. It encodes CASSLERDRASKNQPQHF.

The chain joins TRBV19 to TRBJ1-2, with a weak D call TRBD1 (5 bases). V lost 3 bases, J lost 0 bases, and 23 bases lay in between. CDR1 LNHDA and CDR2 SQIVND come from the germline V gene (reference sequence). The CDR3 has 19 residues. The CDR3 loop reads CASSIRSMAGYIPNYGYTF. In DNA form, the CDR3 reads TGTGCCAGTAGTATTCGAAGTATGGCAGGGTATATTCCTAACTATGGCTACACCTTC.